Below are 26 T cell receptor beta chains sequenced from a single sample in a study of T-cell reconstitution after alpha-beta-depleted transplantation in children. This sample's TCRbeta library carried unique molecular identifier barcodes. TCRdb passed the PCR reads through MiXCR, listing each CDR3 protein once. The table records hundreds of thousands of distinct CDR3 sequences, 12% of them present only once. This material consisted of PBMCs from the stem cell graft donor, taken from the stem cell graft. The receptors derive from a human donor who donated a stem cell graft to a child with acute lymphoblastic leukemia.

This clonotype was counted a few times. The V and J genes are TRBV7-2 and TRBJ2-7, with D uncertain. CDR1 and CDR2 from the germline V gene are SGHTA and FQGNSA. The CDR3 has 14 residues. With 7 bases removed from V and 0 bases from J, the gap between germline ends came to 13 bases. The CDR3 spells CASIFGKSSYEQYF. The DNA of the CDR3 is TGTGCCAGCATCTTTGGAAAAAGCTCCTACGAGCAGTACTTC.

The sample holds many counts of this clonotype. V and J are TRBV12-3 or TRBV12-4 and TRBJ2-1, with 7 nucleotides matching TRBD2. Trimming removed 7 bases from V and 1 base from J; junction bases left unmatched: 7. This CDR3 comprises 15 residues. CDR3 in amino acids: CASTHGGVSYNEQFF. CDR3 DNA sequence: TGTGCCAGCACTCATGGGGGGGTTTCCTACAATGAGCAGTTCTTC.

CDR3 in amino acids: CASSFLAGAQETQYF. CDR3 nucleotide sequence: TGTGCCAGCAGCTTCCTAGCGGGGGCCCAAGAGACCCAGTACTTC. The chain has TRBV5-6 and TRBJ2-5; 10 nucleotides agree with TRBD2. V was clipped by 2 bases and J by 1 base; unmatched bases: 2. The CDR3 totals 15 residues. Germline V gene lookup returns CDR1 SGHDT and CDR2 YYEEEE.

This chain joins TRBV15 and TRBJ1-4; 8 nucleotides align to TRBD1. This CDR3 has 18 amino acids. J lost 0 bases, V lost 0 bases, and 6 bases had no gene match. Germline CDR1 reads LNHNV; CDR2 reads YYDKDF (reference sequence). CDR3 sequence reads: CATSRDRGRATTNEKLFF. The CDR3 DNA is TGTGCCACCAGCAGAGACAGGGGGCGAGCAACAACTAATGAAAAACTGTTTTTT. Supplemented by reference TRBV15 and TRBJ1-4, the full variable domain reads DAMVIQNPRYQVTQFGKPVTLSCSQTLNHNVMYWYQQKSSQAPKLLFHYYDKDFNNEADTPDNFQSRRPNTSFCFLDIRSPGLGDTAMYLCATSRDRGRATTNEKLFFGSGTQLSVL.

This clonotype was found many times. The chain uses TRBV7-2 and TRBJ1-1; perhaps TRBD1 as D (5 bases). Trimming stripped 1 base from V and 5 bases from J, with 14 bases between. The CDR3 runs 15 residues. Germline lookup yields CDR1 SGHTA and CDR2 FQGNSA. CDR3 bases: TGTGCCAGCAGCTTAGTCGGTCTGGGGGGTACTGAAGCTTTCTTT. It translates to CASSLVGLGGTEAFF.

CDR3 loop: CATSEQGTYNEQFF. CDR3 DNA sequence: TGTGCCACCAGTGAACAGGGAACCTACAATGAGCAGTTCTTC. The genes are TRBV24-1 and TRBJ2-1, with D perhaps TRBD1 (6 bases). The V end was cut by 4 bases, the J end by 2 bases, with 8 bases between. The length of the CDR3 is 14 residues. CDR1 and CDR2 from the germline V gene are KGHDR and SFDVKD.

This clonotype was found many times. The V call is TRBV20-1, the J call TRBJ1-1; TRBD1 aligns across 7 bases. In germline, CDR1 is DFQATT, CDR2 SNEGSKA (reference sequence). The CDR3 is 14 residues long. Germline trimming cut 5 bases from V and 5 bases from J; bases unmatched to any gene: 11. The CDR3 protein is CSADRQGKRTEAFF. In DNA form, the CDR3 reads TGCAGTGCTGACAGACAGGGAAAGAGGACTGAAGCTTTCTTT.

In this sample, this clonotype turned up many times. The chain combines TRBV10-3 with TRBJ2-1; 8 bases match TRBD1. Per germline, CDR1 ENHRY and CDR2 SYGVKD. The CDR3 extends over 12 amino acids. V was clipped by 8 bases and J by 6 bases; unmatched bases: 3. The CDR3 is CAIGQGGNEQFF. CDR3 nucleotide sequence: TGTGCCATCGGACAGGGAGGCAATGAGCAGTTCTTC.

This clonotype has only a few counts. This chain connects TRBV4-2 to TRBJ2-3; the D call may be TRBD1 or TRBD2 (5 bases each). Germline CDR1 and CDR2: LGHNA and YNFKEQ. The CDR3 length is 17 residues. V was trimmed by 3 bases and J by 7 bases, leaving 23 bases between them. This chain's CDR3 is CASSQPGLGEGSHTQYF. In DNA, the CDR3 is TGTGCCAGCAGCCAGCCAGGACTCGGAGAGGGGTCCCATACGCAGTATTTT.

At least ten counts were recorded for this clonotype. The CDR3 loop reads CASSPRQGGDTQYF. The CDR3 nucleotides read TGTGCCAGCAGTCCCCGACAGGGAGGTGATACGCAGTATTTT. This chain links TRBV12-3 or TRBV12-4 with TRBJ2-3, with TRBD1 as a possible D gene (7 bases). The CDR3 runs to 14 residues. V lost 5 bases, J lost 6 bases, and 15 bases lay in between.

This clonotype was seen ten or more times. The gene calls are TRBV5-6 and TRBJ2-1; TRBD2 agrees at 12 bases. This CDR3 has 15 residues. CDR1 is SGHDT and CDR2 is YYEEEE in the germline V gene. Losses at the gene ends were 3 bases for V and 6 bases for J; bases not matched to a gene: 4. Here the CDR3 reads CASSSGTSGFNEQFF. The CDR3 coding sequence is TGTGCCAGCAGCTCCGGGACTAGCGGGTTCAATGAGCAGTTCTTC.

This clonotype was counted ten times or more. The CDR3 protein is CATSRTGRTEAFF. Here the CDR3 DNA reads TGTGCCACCAGCAGGACAGGGCGGACTGAAGCTTTCTTT. The genes are TRBV15 and TRBJ1-1, with 7 bases identical to TRBD1. Germline V lookup: CDR1 LNHNV, CDR2 YYDKDF (reference sequence). The CDR3 runs to 13 residues. With V trimmed by 3 bases and J by 5 bases, 3 bases remained unmatched. Combining the CDR3 with reference TRBV15 and TRBJ1-1 gives the whole variable domain DAMVIQNPRYQVTQFGKPVTLSCSQTLNHNVMYWYQQKSSQAPKLLFHYYDKDFNNEADTPDNFQSRRPNTSFCFLDIRSPGLGDTAMYLCATSRTGRTEAFFGQGTRLTVV.

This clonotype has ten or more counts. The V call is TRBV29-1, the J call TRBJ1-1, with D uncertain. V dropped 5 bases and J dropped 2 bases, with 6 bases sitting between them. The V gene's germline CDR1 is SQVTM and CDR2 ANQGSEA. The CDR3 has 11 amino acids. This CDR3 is CSVTRNTEAFF. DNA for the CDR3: TGCAGCGTTACCCGAAACACTGAAGCTTTCTTT.

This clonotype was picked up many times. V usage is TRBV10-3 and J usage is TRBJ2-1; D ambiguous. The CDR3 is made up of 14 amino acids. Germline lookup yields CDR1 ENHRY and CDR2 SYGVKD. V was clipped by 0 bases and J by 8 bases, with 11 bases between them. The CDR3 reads CAISESSETHEQFF. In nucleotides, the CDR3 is TGTGCCATCAGTGAGTCATCTGAGACTCATGAGCAGTTCTTC.

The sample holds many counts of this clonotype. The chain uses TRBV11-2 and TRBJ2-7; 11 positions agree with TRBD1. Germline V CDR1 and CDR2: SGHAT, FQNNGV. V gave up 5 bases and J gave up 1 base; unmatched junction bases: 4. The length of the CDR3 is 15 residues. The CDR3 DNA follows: TGTGCCAGCAGCAAGGACAGGGGGCTATCCTACGAGCAGTACTTC. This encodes CASSKDRGLSYEQYF.

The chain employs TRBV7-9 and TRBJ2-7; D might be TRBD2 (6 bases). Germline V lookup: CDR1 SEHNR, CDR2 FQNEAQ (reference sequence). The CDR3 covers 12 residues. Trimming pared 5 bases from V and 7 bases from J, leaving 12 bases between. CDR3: CASSQGLIEQYF. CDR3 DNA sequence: TGTGCCAGCAGCCAGGGACTGATTGAGCAGTACTTC.

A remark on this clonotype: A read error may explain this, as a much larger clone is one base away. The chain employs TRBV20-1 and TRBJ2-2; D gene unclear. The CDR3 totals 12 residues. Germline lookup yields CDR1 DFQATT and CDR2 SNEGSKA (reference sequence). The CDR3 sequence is CTARGTTGELFF. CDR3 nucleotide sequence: TGCACTGCTAGAGGAACCACCGGGGAGCTGTTTTTT.

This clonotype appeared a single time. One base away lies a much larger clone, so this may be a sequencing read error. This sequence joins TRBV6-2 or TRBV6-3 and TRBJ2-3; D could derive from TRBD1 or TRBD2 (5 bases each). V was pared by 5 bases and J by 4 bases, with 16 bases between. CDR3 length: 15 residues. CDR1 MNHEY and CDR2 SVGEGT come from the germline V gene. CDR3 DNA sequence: TGTGCCAGCAGTGGAAGGACCGGGGCCTCAGATACGCAGTATTTT. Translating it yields CASSGRTGASDTQYF.

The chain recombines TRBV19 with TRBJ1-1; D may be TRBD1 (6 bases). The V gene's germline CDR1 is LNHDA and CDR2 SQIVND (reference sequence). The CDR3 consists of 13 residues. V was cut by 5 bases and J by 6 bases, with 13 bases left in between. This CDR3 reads CASSWRQEAEAFF. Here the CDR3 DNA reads TGTGCCAGTAGTTGGCGACAGGAAGCTGAAGCTTTCTTT.

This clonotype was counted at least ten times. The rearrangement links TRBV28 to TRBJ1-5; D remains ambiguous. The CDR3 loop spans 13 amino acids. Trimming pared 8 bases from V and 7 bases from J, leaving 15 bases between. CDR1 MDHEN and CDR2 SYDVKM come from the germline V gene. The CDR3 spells CASSGHPGQPQHF. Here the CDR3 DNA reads TGTGCCAGCTCAGGTCATCCGGGGCAGCCCCAGCATTTT.

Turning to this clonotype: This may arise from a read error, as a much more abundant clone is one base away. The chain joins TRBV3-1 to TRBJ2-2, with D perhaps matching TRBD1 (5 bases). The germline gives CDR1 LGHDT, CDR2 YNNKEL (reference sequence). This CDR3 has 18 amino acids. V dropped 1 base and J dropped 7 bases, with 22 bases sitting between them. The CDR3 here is CASSQVPAAGHKGGELFF. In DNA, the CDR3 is TGTGCCAGCAGCCAAGTACCTGCGGCAGGGCACAAGGGCGGGGAGCTGTTTTTT. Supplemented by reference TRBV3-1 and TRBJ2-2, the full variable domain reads DTAVSQTPKYLVTQMGNDKSIKCEQNLGHDTMYWYKQDSKKFLKIMFSYNNKELIINETVPNRFSPKSPDKAHLNLHINSLELGDSAVYFCASSQVPAAGHKGGELFFGEGSRLTVL.

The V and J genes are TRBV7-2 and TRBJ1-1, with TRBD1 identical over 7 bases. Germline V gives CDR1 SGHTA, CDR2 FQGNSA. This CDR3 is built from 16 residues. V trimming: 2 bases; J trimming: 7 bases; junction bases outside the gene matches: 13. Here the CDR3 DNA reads TGTGCCAGCAGCTTAAACGTGGGACAGTTCCCAGTTGAAGCTTTCTTT. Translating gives CASSLNVGQFPVEAFF.

CDR3 in DNA: TGTGCCACCGCCGGCCTCACAGATACGCAGTATTTT. Encoded protein: CATAGLTDTQYF. The gene calls are TRBV19 and TRBJ2-3, with D unresolved. Deletions cut 10 bases from V and 2 bases from J, with 10 bases between. Germline lookup yields CDR1 LNHDA and CDR2 SQIVND (reference sequence). CDR3 length equals 12 residues.

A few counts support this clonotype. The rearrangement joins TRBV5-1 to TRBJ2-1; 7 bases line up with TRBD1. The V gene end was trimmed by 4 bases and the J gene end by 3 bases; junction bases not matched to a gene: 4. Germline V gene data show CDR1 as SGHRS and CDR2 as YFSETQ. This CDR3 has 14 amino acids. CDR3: CASSPRTGYNEQFF. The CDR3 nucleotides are TGCGCCAGCAGCCCGCGGACAGGCTACAATGAGCAGTTCTTC.

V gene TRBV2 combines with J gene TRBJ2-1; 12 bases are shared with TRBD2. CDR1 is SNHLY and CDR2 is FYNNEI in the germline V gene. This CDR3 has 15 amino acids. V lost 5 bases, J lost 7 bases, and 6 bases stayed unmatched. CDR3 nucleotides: TGTGCCAGCAGTCGTGCGCTAGCGGGAGGGAATGAGCAGTTCTTC. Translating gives CASSRALAGGNEQFF. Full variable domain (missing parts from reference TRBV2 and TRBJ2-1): EPEVTQTPSHQVTQMGQEVILRCVPISNHLYFYWYRQILGQKVEFLVSFYNNEISEKSEIFDDQFSVERPDGSNFTLKIRSTKLEDSAMYFCASSRALAGGNEQFFGPGTRLTVL.

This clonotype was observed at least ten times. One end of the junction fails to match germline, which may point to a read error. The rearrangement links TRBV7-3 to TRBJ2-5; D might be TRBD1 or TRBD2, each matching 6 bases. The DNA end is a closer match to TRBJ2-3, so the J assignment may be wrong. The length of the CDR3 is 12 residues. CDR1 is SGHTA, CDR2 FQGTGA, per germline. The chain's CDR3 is CASSLRGETQYF. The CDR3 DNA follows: TGTGCCAGCAGTTTAAGGGGGGAAACGCAGTATTTT.